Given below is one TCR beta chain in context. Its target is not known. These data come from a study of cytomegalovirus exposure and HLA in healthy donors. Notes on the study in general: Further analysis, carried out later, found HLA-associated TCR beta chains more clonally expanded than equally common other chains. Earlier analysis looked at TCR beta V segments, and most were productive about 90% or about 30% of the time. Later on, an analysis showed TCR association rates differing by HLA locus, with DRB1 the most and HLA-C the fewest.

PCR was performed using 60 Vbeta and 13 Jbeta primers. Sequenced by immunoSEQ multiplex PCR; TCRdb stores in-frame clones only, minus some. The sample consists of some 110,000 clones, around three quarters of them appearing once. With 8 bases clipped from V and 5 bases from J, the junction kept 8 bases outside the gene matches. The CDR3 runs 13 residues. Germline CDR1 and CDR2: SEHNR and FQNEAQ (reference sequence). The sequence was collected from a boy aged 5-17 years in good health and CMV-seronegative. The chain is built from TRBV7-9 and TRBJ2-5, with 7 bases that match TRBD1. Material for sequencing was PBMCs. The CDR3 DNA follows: TGTGCCAGCCTCTTAAGGGGGCTGGAGACCCAGTACTTC. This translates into CASLLRGLETQYF.